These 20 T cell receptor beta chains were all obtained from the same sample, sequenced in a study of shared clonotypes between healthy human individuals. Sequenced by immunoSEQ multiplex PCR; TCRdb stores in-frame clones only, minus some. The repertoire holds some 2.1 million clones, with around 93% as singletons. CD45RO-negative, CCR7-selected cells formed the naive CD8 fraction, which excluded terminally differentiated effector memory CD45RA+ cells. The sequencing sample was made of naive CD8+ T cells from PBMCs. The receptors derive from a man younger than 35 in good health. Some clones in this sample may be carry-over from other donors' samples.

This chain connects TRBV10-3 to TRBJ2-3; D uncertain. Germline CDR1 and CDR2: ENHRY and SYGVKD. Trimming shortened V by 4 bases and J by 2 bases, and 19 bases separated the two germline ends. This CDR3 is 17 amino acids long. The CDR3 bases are TGTGCCATCAGTGTAGATGATGGGATTAAATCCACAGATACGCAGTATTTT. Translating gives CAISVDDGIKSTDTQYF.

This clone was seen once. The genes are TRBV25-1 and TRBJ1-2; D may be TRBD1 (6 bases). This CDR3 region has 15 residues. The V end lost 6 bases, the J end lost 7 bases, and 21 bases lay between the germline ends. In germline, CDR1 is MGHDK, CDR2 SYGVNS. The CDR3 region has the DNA TGTGCCAGCAGCGACGCCGGGGGGGCCGTAAGTGGCTACACCTTC. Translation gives CASSDAGGAVSGYTF.

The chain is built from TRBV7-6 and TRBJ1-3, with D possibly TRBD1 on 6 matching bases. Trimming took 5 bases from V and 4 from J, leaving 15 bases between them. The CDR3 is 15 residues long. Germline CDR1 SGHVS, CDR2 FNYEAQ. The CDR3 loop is CASSVSGGHGNTIYF. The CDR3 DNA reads TGTGCCAGCAGCGTCAGCGGGGGGCACGGAAACACCATATATTTT.

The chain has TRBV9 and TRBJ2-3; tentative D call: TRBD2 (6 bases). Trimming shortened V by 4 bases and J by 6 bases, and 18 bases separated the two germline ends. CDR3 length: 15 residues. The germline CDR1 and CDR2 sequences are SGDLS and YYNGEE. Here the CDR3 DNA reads TGTGCCAGCAGCCTAGGGCGGGGTGGGATCGATACGCAGTATTTT. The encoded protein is CASSLGRGGIDTQYF.

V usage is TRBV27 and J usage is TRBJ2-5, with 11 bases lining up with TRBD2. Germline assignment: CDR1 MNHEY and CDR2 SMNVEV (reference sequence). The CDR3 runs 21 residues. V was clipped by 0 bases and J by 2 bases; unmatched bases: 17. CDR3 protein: CASSLSIIAGSGLAVQETQYF. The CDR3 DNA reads TGTGCCAGCAGTTTATCGATTATTGCGGGCTCGGGACTAGCGGTTCAAGAGACCCAGTACTTC.

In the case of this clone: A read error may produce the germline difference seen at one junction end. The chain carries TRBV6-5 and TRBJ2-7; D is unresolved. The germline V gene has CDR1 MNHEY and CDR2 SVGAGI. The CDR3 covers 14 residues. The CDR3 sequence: CAISDRDTSYEQYF. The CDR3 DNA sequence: TGTGCCATCAGTGATAGAGACACCTCCTACGAGCAGTACTTC.

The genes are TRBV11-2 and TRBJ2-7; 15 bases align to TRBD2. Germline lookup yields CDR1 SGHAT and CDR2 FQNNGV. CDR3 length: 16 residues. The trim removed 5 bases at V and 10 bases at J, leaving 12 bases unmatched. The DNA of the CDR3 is TGTGCCAGCAGCCTCGGGACTAGCGGGAGGTTGAATAGTCAGTACTTC. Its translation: CASSLGTSGRLNSQYF.

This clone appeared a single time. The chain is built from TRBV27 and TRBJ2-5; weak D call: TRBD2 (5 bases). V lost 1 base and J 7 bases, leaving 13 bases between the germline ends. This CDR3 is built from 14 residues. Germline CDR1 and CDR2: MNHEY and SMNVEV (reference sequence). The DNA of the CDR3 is TGTGCCAGCAGTTTATTGTCGGGGATGGGGACCCAGTACTTC. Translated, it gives CASSLLSGMGTQYF.

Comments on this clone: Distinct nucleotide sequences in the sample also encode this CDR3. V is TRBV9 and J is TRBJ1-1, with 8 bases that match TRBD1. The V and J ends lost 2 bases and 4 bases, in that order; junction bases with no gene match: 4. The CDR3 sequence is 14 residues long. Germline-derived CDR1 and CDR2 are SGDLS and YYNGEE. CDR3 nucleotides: TGTGCCAGCAGCGTCAGGGGGCGCGGCACTGAAGCTTTCTTT. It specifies CASSVRGRGTEAFF.

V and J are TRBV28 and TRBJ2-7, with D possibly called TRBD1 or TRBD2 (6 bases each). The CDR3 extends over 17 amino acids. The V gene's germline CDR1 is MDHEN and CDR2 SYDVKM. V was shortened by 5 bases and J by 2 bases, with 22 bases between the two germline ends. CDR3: CASSLFFGGGSPYEQYF. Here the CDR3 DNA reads TGTGCCAGCAGTCTCTTTTTCGGGGGCGGTTCGCCCTACGAGCAGTACTTC.

Written as DNA, the CDR3 is TGCAGTGCTAGACCAGTCGGGCAGTACTTC. It translates to CSARPVGQYF. The chain links TRBV20-1 to TRBJ2-7; D is ambiguous. The CDR3 is 10 residues long. The germline V gene has CDR1 DFQATT and CDR2 SNEGSKA (reference sequence). The V end lost 2 bases, the J end lost 9 bases, and 8 bases lay between the germline ends.

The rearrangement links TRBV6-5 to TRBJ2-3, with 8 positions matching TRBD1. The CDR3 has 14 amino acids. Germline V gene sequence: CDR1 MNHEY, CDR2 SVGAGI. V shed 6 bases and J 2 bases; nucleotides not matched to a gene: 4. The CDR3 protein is CASRKDRDTDTQYF. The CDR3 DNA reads TGTGCCAGCAGGAAGGACAGGGACACAGATACGCAGTATTTT.

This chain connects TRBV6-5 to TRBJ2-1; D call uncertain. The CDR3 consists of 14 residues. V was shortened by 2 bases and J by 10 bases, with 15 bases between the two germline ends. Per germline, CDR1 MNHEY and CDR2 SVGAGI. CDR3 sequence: CASSYLTGHWEQFF. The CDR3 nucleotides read TGTGCCAGCAGTTACCTGACGGGTCATTGGGAGCAGTTCTTC.

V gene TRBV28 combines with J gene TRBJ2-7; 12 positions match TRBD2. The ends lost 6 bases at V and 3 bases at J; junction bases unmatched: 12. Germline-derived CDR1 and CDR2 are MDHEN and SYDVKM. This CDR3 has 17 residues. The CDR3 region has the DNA TGTGCCAGCAGCCGAACACCAAGGACTAGCGGGAACTACGAGCAGTACTTC. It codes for CASSRTPRTSGNYEQYF.

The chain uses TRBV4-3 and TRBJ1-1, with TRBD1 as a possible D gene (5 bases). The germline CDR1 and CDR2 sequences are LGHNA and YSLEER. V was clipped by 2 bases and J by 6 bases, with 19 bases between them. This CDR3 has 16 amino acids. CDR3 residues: CASSQNPDGTYSEAFF. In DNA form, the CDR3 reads TGCGCCAGCAGCCAAAACCCCGACGGGACCTATTCTGAAGCTTTCTTT.

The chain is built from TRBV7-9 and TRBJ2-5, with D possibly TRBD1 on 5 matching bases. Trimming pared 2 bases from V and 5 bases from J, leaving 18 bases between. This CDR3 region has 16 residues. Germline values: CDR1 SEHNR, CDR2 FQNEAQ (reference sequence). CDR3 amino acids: CASSLTLGLSGETQYF. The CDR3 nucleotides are TGTGCCAGCAGCTTAACGCTGGGGCTCAGTGGTGAGACCCAGTACTTC. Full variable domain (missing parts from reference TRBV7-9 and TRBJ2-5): DTGVSQNPRHKITKRGQNVTFRCDPISEHNRLYWYRQTLGQGPEFLTYFQNEAQLEKSRLLSDRFSAERPKGSFSTLEIQRTEQGDSAMYLCASSLTLGLSGETQYFGPGTRLLVL.

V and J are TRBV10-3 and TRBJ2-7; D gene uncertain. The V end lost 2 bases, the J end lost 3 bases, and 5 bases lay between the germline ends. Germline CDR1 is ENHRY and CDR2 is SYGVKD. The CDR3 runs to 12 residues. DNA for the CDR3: TGTGCCATCAGTGAGAACTTCTACGAGCAGTACTTC. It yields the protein CAISENFYEQYF.

The CDR3 sequence: CASSLRGLVYEQFF. CDR3 nucleotide sequence: TGTGCCAGCAGCTTGCGGGGGTTAGTCTATGAGCAGTTCTTC. The gene calls are TRBV5-4 and TRBJ2-1; tentative D call: TRBD2 (6 bases). CDR1 is SGHNT, CDR2 YYREEE, per germline (reference sequence). The germline V and J ends were trimmed by 1 base and 8 bases, with 13 bases remaining between them. This CDR3 comprises 14 residues.

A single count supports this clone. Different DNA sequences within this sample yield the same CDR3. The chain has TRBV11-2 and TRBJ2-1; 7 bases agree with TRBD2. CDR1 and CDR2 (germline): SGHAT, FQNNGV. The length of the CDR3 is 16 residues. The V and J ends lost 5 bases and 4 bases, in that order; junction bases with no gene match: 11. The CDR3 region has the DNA TGTGCCAGCAGCCTGGGTCTATCGGGAGGTTACAATGAGCAGTTCTTC. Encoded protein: CASSLGLSGGYNEQFF.

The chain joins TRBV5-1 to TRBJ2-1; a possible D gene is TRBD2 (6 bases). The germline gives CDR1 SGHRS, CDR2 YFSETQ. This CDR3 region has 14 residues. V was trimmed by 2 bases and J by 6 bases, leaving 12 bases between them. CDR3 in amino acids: CASSFGGGGNEQFF. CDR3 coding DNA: TGCGCCAGCAGCTTCGGGGGAGGAGGCAATGAGCAGTTCTTC.